This is a list of T cell receptor beta chains from one sample in a study of T cells after yellow fever vaccination. One entry per CDR3 protein, called by TCRdb with MiXCR from the 5' RACE reads. The repertoire holds 140,000 to 150,000 distinct CDR3 sequences, with 6.6% as singletons. Sequencing used CD4+ T cells sorted from PBMCs, obtained 10 days after the yellow fever booster vaccination. All receptors come from a man aged 30-40 years who received the YFV17D yellow fever vaccine. CDR3s include the opening cysteine and the closing phenylalanine or tryptophan. Each record gives: J gene, clone size, D gene, CDR3 length, V gene, CDR3 DNA, CDR3 protein. The D gene is left open where the match is weak. A clone size is listed for some rows: how often the clone was seen (once, few, many), or a class if it is expanded.

>TRBJ1-1|many|-|14|TRBV19
TGTGCCAGTAGTATTGACAGGAAGAACACTGAAGCTTTCTTT
CASSIDRKNTEAFF
>TRBJ2-2|many|-|13|TRBV24-1
TGTGCCACCAGTACAGGGAACACCGGGGAGCTGTTTTTT
CATSTGNTGELFF
>TRBJ2-1|few|-|16|TRBV9
TGTGCCAGCAGCGTAGAACAGATCTATTCCTACAATGAGCAGTTCTTC
CASSVEQIYSYNEQFF
>TRBJ2-3|many|TRBD2|17|TRBV29-1
TGCAGCGTTCGTTTGAAAGGAGCGGGAGTCTCCCCAGATACGCAGTATTTT
CSVRLKGAGVSPDTQYF
>TRBJ2-1|many|-|11|TRBV18
TGTGCCAGCTCACCAGATCCCGAGCAGTTCTTC
CASSPDPEQFF
>TRBJ2-3|-|-|16|TRBV20-1
TGCAGTGCTAGAGATTCGAGGGAAGCCAGCACAGATACGCAGTATTTT
CSARDSREASTDTQYF
>TRBJ2-2|-|TRBD1|14|TRBV19
TGTGCCAGTAGTAGGACAGGGAACGCCGGGGAGCTGTTTTTT
CASSRTGNAGELFF
>TRBJ2-1|many|-|13|TRBV20-1
TGCAGTGCTAACCGACTTGAGTTTGGGGAGCAGTTCTTC
CSANRLEFGEQFF
>TRBJ2-4|many|TRBD2|18|TRBV28
TGTGCCAGCAGTTTACGCGGGAGGAATTTAATAGCCAAAAACATTCAGTACTTC
CASSLRGRNLIAKNIQYF
>TRBJ2-1|many|-|15|TRBV7-6
TGTGCCAGCAGCTTACCCGAGGCAGAACGGAATGAGCAGTTCTTC
CASSLPEAERNEQFF
>TRBJ2-7|few|-|14|TRBV18
TGTGCCAGCTCAAAAGAGGGTAGCTCCTACGAGCAGTACTTC
CASSKEGSSYEQYF
>TRBJ2-3|few|TRBD2|14|TRBV20-1
TGCAGTGCTAGTTTGGCGGGAGGGCTGGATACGCAGTATTTT
CSASLAGGLDTQYF
>TRBJ2-7|many|TRBD1|15|TRBV7-9
TGTGCCAGCAGCTTAGTTGGGACAGGTAACTACGAGCAGTACTTC
CASSLVGTGNYEQYF
>TRBJ2-3|many|-|17|TRBV4-2
TGTGCCAGCAGCCAAGACTACGCGGGGCCGCGCACAGATACGCAGTATTTT
CASSQDYAGPRTDTQYF
>TRBJ1-5|-|TRBD1|15|TRBV7-2
TGTGCCAGCAGCTTACTCAGGGGGGTCAATCAGCCCCAGCATTTT
CASSLLRGVNQPQHF
>TRBJ2-1|-|TRBD2|14|TRBV25-1
TGTGCCAGCAGGGGGACTAGCGGGATTAATGAGCAGTTCTTC
CASRGTSGINEQFF
>TRBJ2-5|many|-|12|TRBV6-5
TGTGCCAGCAGTTTGGATTTAGAGACCCAGTACTTC
CASSLDLETQYF
>TRBJ2-7|many|-|17|TRBV20-1
TGCAGTGCCACCGAAGGGACTCGCGAAAAAGGTCGGTACGAGCAGTACTTC
CSATEGTREKGRYEQYF
>TRBJ1-6|few|TRBD1|13|TRBV27
TGTGCCAGCAGCCTGGACAGGAGATCACCCCTCCACTTT
CASSLDRRSPLHF
>TRBJ2-3|many|TRBD1|16|TRBV7-2
TGTGCCAGCAGCTTCAAAGGGACAGGGAAGGGAGATACGCAGTATTTT
CASSFKGTGKGDTQYF
>TRBJ1-1|many|-|10|TRBV6-6
TGTGCCAGCAGTTACACTGAAGCTTTCTTT
CASSYTEAFF
>TRBJ1-2|few|-|15|TRBV7-9
TGTGCCAGCAGCTCCCCCGGCATCAGGACAGATGGCTACACCTTC
CASSSPGIRTDGYTF
>TRBJ1-1|-|-|16|TRBV12-3/TRBV12-4
TGTGCCAGCAGTCGACAGCGGACAGACCCGAACACTGAAGCTTTATTT
CASSRQRTDPNTEALF
>TRBJ2-3|few|-|14|TRBV5-1
TGCGCCAGCAGCTTCGAGCGCATCACAGATACGCAGTATTTT
CASSFERITDTQYF
>TRBJ2-3|-|-|12|TRBV6-6
TGTGCCAGCAGTTACTCTTCCGATACGCAGTATTTT
CASSYSSDTQYF
>TRBJ1-1|many|-|13|TRBV10-3
TGTGCCATCAGTGAGGGTTTGGTTGCTGAAGCTTTCTTT
CAISEGLVAEAFF
>TRBJ2-2|many|-|12|TRBV9
TGTGCCAGCACTTCACCCACCGGGGAGCTGTTTTTT
CASTSPTGELFF
>TRBJ2-5|many|-|12|TRBV18
TGTGCCAGCTCACCCCAGCAAGAGACCCAGTACTTC
CASSPQQETQYF
>TRBJ1-2|many|-|14|TRBV18
TGTGCCAGCTCACCACCGCAAAGGGTAGGAGGCTACACCTTC
CASSPPQRVGGYTF
>TRBJ1-4|many|-|15|TRBV7-9
TGTGCCAGCAGCGTCGGGGAAGCCCCTAATGAAAAACTGTTTTTT
CASSVGEAPNEKLFF
>TRBJ2-3|-|TRBD2|13|TRBV4-3
TGCGCCAGCAGCCAAACCGCGGGAGTTACGCAGTATTTT
CASSQTAGVTQYF
>TRBJ1-1|many|-|14|TRBV5-1
TGCGCCAGCAGCAGGGATTCAGGGCGCACTGAAGCTTTCTTT
CASSRDSGRTEAFF
>TRBJ2-7|-|-|14|TRBV6-2/TRBV6-3
TGTGCCAGCAGTTTATCGGGACACAGCTACGAGCAGTACTTC
CASSLSGHSYEQYF
>TRBJ2-5|few|-|14|TRBV5-8
TGTGCCAGCAGCTTCTCAGCGGTCCAAGAGACCCAGTACTTC
CASSFSAVQETQYF
>TRBJ1-2|-|-|14|TRBV11-2
TGTGCCAGCAGCTCCGGGACTTATGGCTATGGCTACACCTTC
CASSSGTYGYGYTF
>TRBJ2-1|many|-|15|TRBV27
TGTGCCAGCACCCCTCTCCCGAGCTCCTACAATGAGCAGTTCTTC
CASTPLPSSYNEQFF
>TRBJ2-2|many|-|15|TRBV12-3/TRBV12-4
TGTGCCAGCAGTTTTGGGGGAGTAACCACCGGGGAGCTGTTTTTT
CASSFGGVTTGELFF
>TRBJ2-4|many|-|13|TRBV14
TGTGCCAGCAGCCCGACAGGCACAAACATTCAGTACTTC
CASSPTGTNIQYF
>TRBJ2-3|-|-|16|TRBV6-5
TGTGCCAGCAGTTACTCGCGACAGGGAGGCTTGAATACGCAGTATTTT
CASSYSRQGGLNTQYF
>TRBJ2-3|many|-|14|TRBV29-1
TGCAGCGTTAAAGAAAGGGTTGCCACAGATAAGCAGTATTTT
CSVKERVATDKQYF
>TRBJ2-7|once|-|14|TRBV28
TGTGCCAGCAGTTCACGGACAGCCACCTACGAGCAGTACTTC
CASSSRTATYEQYF
>TRBJ1-1|few|TRBD1|16|TRBV6-5
TGTGCCAGCAGTTACCAATGGACAGGACTGAACACTGAAGCTTTCTTT
CASSYQWTGLNTEAFF